This is a list of T cell receptor beta chains from one sample in a study of chemoradiotherapy in HPV16-positive cancers. Assay used: immunoSEQ multiplex PCR; TCRdb lists only in-frame clones, some missing. The sample shows some 1,000 clones, around 91% of them seen only once. The sample here was tumor tissue, taken from a patient who underwent chemoradiotherapy. Every receptor here comes from a human donor with HPV-associated anogenital cancer. Each CDR3 is given with its conserved first and last residue. A D gene is named only where the DNA matches it firmly. Rows may omit the clone size; those that give it use once, few, many or a size class.

V,size,D,J,DNA,CDR3
TRBV28,NA,NA,TRBJ1-2,TGTGCCAGCGGGGGAGGGAGTAACTATGGCTACACCTTC,CASGGGSNYGYTF
TRBV21-1,NA,NA,TRBJ2-2,TGTGCCAGCAGCAAACTGGGAGATTGGGACACCGGGGAGCTGTTTTTT,CASSKLGDWDTGELFF
TRBV5-5,NA,NA,TRBJ2-2,TGTGCCAGCAGCTTGGTTTTAGGTTACACCGGGGAGCTGTTTTTT,CASSLVLGYTGELFF
TRBV19,NA,NA,TRBJ1-1,TGTGCCAGTAGTATAGATGGCAGAGTACCTGAAGCTTTCTTT,CASSIDGRVPEAFF
TRBV27,NA,NA,TRBJ1-5,TGTGCCAGCAGTACGGGGAGCCAGCCCCAGCATTTT,CASSTGSQPQHF
TRBV23-1,NA,TRBD1,TRBJ1-2,TGCGCCAGCACTAAACGACAGGGGGGAAACTATGGCTACACCTTC,CASTKRQGGNYGYTF
TRBV19,NA,NA,TRBJ1-4,TGTGCCAGTAATTCCCGGGGGCGCACTCATGAAAAACTGTTTTTT,CASNSRGRTHEKLFF
TRBV6-1,NA,NA,TRBJ1-1,TGTGCCAGCAGTGAAAGTGAGAACACTGAAGCTTTCTTT,CASSESENTEAFF
TRBV7-9,NA,NA,TRBJ2-3,TGTGCCAGCAGCTTAGAGTCTGAGGCTTGGGCAGATACGCAGTATTTT,CASSLESEAWADTQYF
TRBV15,NA,NA,TRBJ1-2,TGTGCCACCAGCGCCGGCTGGGGCTACACCTTC,CATSAGWGYTF
TRBV14,NA,TRBD1,TRBJ2-7,TGTGCCAGCAGCCAAGATACAGGGGGCCGGCAGTACTTC,CASSQDTGGRQYF
TRBV6-1,NA,NA,TRBJ2-7,TGTGCCAGCAGTAATTCGCAGGGCCGCTACGAGCAGTACTTC,CASSNSQGRYEQYF
TRBV28,NA,NA,TRBJ1-4,TGTGCCAGCAGAGGGACTGAGACTGCAACTAATGAAAAACTGTTTTTT,CASRGTETATNEKLFF
TRBV2,NA,NA,TRBJ2-7,TGTGCCAGCAGTGAAGGGGACCCCAGGAGCGAGCAGTACTTC,CASSEGDPRSEQYF
TRBV20-1,NA,NA,TRBJ1-2,TGCAGTGCTAGGGAAGGGAGTGGCTACACCTTC,CSAREGSGYTF
TRBV6-4,NA,NA,TRBJ2-7,TGTGCCAGCAGCCGGACAGCTAACTCCTACGAGCAGTACTTC,CASSRTANSYEQYF
TRBV6-6,NA,NA,TRBJ1-2,TGTGCCAGCAGTTACTCGAGGTCAGGGAGTGGCTACACCTTC,CASSYSRSGSGYTF
TRBV5-5,few,NA,TRBJ2-7,TGTGCCAGCAGTCGCCCCGGGGGCCTATCCTACGAGCAGTACTTC,CASSRPGGLSYEQYF
TRBV10-3,NA,NA,TRBJ1-1,TGTGCCATCAGTGCAGGGGAAACGAACACTGAAGCTTTCTTT,CAISAGETNTEAFF
TRBV6-5,NA,NA,TRBJ2-4,TGTGCCAGCAGCTCCCCAGGAACGAACATTCAGTACTTC,CASSSPGTNIQYF
TRBV6-1,NA,TRBD1,TRBJ1-4,TGTGCCAGCAGGACAGGGGGCGCAAATGAAAAACTGTTTTTT,CASRTGGANEKLFF
TRBV7-3,NA,TRBD1,TRBJ1-6,TGTGCCAGCAGCTTAGGGACAGGACAAAATTCACCCCTCCACTTT,CASSLGTGQNSPLHF
TRBV2,NA,NA,TRBJ2-3,TGTGCCAGCAGTGAAGAGGGGGGGGGCGGCACGCAGTATTTT,CASSEEGGGGTQYF
TRBV5-1,once,TRBD2,TRBJ2-3,TGCGCCAGCAGCTTCGGGACTAGCGCCCTTTTTACAGATACGCAGTATTTT,CASSFGTSALFTDTQYF
TRBV5-4,NA,NA,TRBJ2-7,TGTGCCAGCAGATTGACCATAAGGGACCTAGAGCAGTACTTC,CASRLTIRDLEQYF
TRBV5-1,once,NA,TRBJ2-7,TGCGCCAGCAGCTTGGGGCAGGTCGGCAACGAGCAGTACTTC,CASSLGQVGNEQYF
TRBV7-2,NA,NA,TRBJ2-7,TGTGCCAGCAGCTCGAAGGTCGAGCAGTACTTC,CASSSKVEQYF
TRBV6-1,NA,NA,TRBJ2-3,TGTGCCAGCACCCGTAGCACAGATACGCAGTATTTT,CASTRSTDTQYF
TRBV11-2,few,TRBD1,TRBJ2-7,TGTGCCAGCAGCCACCAGACAGGGCGGTACGAGCAGTACTTC,CASSHQTGRYEQYF
TRBV5-1,NA,TRBD1,TRBJ1-3,TGCGCCAGCAGCTTTGACAGGGGCAACACCATATATTTT,CASSFDRGNTIYF